The 27 T cell receptor beta chains presented below share a single source sample, sequenced in a study of blood T cells in healthy people across ages. For the second PCR, which ran for 7 to 11 cycles, a sample-barcoded 5' primer and a J-beta primer mix were used. Each CDR3 protein gets one entry after TCRdb re-called the 5' RACE reads with MiXCR. The sample shows 1,100,000 or so distinct CDR3 sequences, under 55% of them seen only once. Material for sequencing was blood. All receptors derive from a woman aged 60-75 years in good health.

The gene calls are TRBV5-5 and TRBJ1-2, with D perhaps TRBD1 (5 bases). The V end was cut by 1 base, the J end by 5 bases, with 18 bases between. The CDR3 spans 16 residues. Germline V gene sequence: CDR1 SGHKS, CDR2 YYEKEE (reference sequence). CDR3 region: CASSLSGMRGGYGYTF. CDR3 DNA sequence: TGTGCCAGCAGCTTGTCGGGAATGAGGGGCGGTTATGGCTACACCTTC. The full variable domain, with the rest looked up from reference TRBV5-5 and TRBJ1-2, is DAGVTQSPTHLIKTRGQQVTLRCSPISGHKSVSWYQQVLGQGPQFIFQYYEKEERGRGNFPDRFSARQFPNYSSELNVNALLLGDSALYLCASSLSGMRGGYGYTFGSGTRLTVV.

The gene calls are TRBV20-1 and TRBJ2-7, with D tentatively TRBD2 (5 bases). Germline assignment: CDR1 DFQATT and CDR2 SNEGSKA (reference sequence). Trimming removed 8 bases from V and 3 bases from J, with 17 bases in between. This CDR3 has 13 amino acids. CDR3 nucleotide sequence: TGCAGTTTGACCGGGGAACGAGGCTACGAGCAGTACTTC. Its translation is CSLTGERGYEQYF.

This clonotype showed up just a few times. V gene TRBV11-2 combines with J gene TRBJ2-3, with 8 bases matching TRBD1. J was trimmed by 4 bases and V by 1 base; bases with no gene match: 4. CDR1 is SGHAT and CDR2 is FQNNGV in the germline V gene. The CDR3 is 15 amino acids. The CDR3 region is CASSLGTGGPDTQYF. CDR3 nucleotide sequence: TGTGCCAGCAGCTTAGGAACAGGGGGACCAGATACGCAGTATTTT.

In this sample, this clonotype turned up a few times. CDR3: CSVGTNIYEQYF. The CDR3, as DNA: TGCAGCGTGGGGACCAACATATACGAGCAGTACTTC. The V call is TRBV29-1, the J call TRBJ2-7, with D perhaps being TRBD1 or TRBD2 (5 bases each). The CDR3 extends over 12 amino acids. Germline CDR1 SQVTM, CDR2 ANQGSEA. V gave up 6 bases and J gave up 4 bases, with 13 bases separating them.

The count of this clonotype is one. The chain joins TRBV20-1 to TRBJ1-2, with no clear D. The CDR3 length is 14 residues. Trimming took off 5 bases at V and 0 bases at J, with 13 bases between the two ends. CDR1 and CDR2 (germline): DFQATT, SNEGSKA (reference sequence). The CDR3 nucleotides read TGCAGTGCTTTGTCCGGAGAATCTAACTATGGCTACACCTTC. Translation: CSALSGESNYGYTF.

In its sample, this clonotype was seen many times. The CDR3 nucleotides are TGTGCCAGCAGTCGAAGGGCCGATACGCAGTATTTT. This translates into CASSRRADTQYF. The chain combines TRBV7-9 with TRBJ2-3; D unclear. Per the germline V gene, CDR1 is SEHNR and CDR2 is FQNEAQ (reference sequence). V lost 6 bases to trimming and J lost 6 bases, with 10 bases between them. The CDR3 totals 12 residues.

The rearrangement links TRBV2 to TRBJ2-7; the match to TRBD2 covers 10 bases. The germline V gene encodes CDR1 SNHLY and CDR2 FYNNEI. This CDR3 is built from 15 residues. V lost 7 bases and J lost 3; bases outside the gene matches: 9. The CDR3 loop reads CASNRAGGPIYEQYF. In DNA, the CDR3 is TGTGCCAGCAATCGAGCGGGAGGGCCGATCTACGAGCAGTACTTC.

The genes are TRBV27 and TRBJ2-7; D uncertain. The CDR3 is 15 residues long. V was trimmed by 8 bases and J by 3 bases, leaving 20 bases between them. Germline V gene data show CDR1 as MNHEY and CDR2 as SMNVEV (reference sequence). CDR3 DNA sequence: TGTGCCAGCGGGATAACGAGGCTAGTTGACTACGAGCAGTACTTC. Translation: CASGITRLVDYEQYF.

The chain's CDR3 is CSVLTSAVSNEQFF. The CDR3 DNA reads as TGCAGCGTTCTAACTAGCGCGGTAAGCAATGAGCAGTTCTTC. J is TRBJ2-1 and V is TRBV29-1, with 7 bases identical to TRBD2. The germline CDR1 and CDR2 sequences are SQVTM and ANQGSEA. The trim removed 5 bases at V and 6 bases at J, leaving 10 bases unmatched. The CDR3 has 14 residues.

The gene calls are TRBV19 and TRBJ2-5; D not certain. Per germline, CDR1 LNHDA and CDR2 SQIVND (reference sequence). This CDR3 has 14 amino acids. The germline V and J ends were trimmed by 5 bases and 1 base, with 11 bases remaining between them. The CDR3 sequence: CASSYMVGQETQYF. In DNA form, the CDR3 reads TGTGCCAGTAGTTACATGGTGGGCCAAGAGACCCAGTACTTC.

This clonotype was picked up a small number of times. V and J are TRBV20-1 and TRBJ1-2; the D gene is possibly TRBD1 (5 bases). Germline assignment: CDR1 DFQATT and CDR2 SNEGSKA (reference sequence). The CDR3 sequence is 14 residues long. V gave up 3 bases and J gave up 8 bases, with 19 bases separating them. DNA for the CDR3: TGCAGTGCTAGGGGGGGTAGGGGACTTAACGGCTACACCTTC. Amino acids: CSARGGRGLNGYTF.

The DNA of the CDR3 is TGTGCCACCAGCAGAGATCCAGGGGGTACTCAAGAGACCCAGTACTTC. It specifies CATSRDPGGTQETQYF. The J gene is TRBJ2-5, the V gene TRBV15, with TRBD1 identical over 7 bases. The CDR3 runs 16 residues. V lost 0 bases to trimming and J lost 2 bases; unmatched junction nucleotides: 6. Germline assignment: CDR1 LNHNV and CDR2 YYDKDF (reference sequence).

On this clonotype: Sequence at one end of the junction differs from germline and may be a read error. The CDR3 DNA sequence: TGTGCCAGCAGCGACCGGGACAGGGGGCTCGGCTACATCTTC. As protein: CASSDRDRGLGYIF. This chain connects TRBV9 to TRBJ1-2, with 12 bases identical to TRBD1. The CDR3 extends over 14 amino acids. Germline values: CDR1 SGDLS, CDR2 YYNGEE. The full variable domain, with the rest looked up from reference TRBV9 and TRBJ1-2, is DSGVTQTPKHLITATGQRVTLRCSPRSGDLSVYWYQQSLDQGLQFLIQYYNGEERAKGNILERFSAQQFPDLHSELNLSSLELGDSALYFCASSDRDRGLGYIFGSGTRLTVV.

The rearrangement uses TRBV4-1 and TRBJ2-5, with 7 positions matching TRBD1. Trimming took 2 bases from V and 2 from J; bases not matched to a gene: 8. The CDR3 has 16 amino acids. Germline V gene data show CDR1 as MGHRA and CDR2 as YSYEKL. The CDR3, as DNA: TGCGCCAGCAGCCAAACACCAAACAGGGGTCAAGAGACCCAGTACTTC. The encoded protein is CASSQTPNRGQETQYF.

This clonotype was seen a handful of times. The chain employs TRBV28 and TRBJ2-3; TRBD1 aligns across 10 bases. Unmatched junction bases numbered 6, after V lost 6 bases and J lost 3 bases. CDR1 is MDHEN and CDR2 is SYDVKM in the germline V gene. The CDR3 totals 15 residues. Written as DNA, the CDR3 is TGTGCCAGCAGGTCCGACAGGGGGCTGACAGATACGCAGTATTTT. Translating gives CASRSDRGLTDTQYF.

The V gene is TRBV27, the J gene TRBJ1-5; 10 nucleotides align to TRBD1. CDR1 and CDR2 (germline): MNHEY, SMNVEV (reference sequence). This CDR3 contains 15 residues. The V and J ends lost 3 bases and 6 bases, in that order; junction bases with no gene match: 5. For the CDR3, the DNA is TGTGCCAGCAGTTTTATGGGACAGGGGATTCAGCCCCAGCATTTT. This sequence encodes CASSFMGQGIQPQHF.

This chain uses TRBV12-3 or TRBV12-4 with TRBJ2-7; D is undetermined. The CDR3 extends over 13 amino acids. V gave up 5 bases and J gave up 0 bases, with 8 bases separating them. The chain's CDR3 is CASSVAASYEQYF. CDR3 bases: TGTGCCAGCAGTGTGGCAGCCTCCTACGAGCAGTACTTC.

The chain combines TRBV28 with TRBJ1-6; a possible D gene is TRBD1 (6 bases). Trimming took 8 bases from V and 7 from J, leaving 15 bases between them. CDR1 and CDR2 from the germline V gene are MDHEN and SYDVKM. The CDR3 is 14 amino acids. CDR3 DNA: TGTGCCAGCGACAAGCAGGGGTTGAATTCACCCCTCCACTTT. Its translation: CASDKQGLNSPLHF.

V and J are TRBV6-6 and TRBJ2-5; TRBD1 aligns across 9 bases. Germline V lookup: CDR1 MNHNY, CDR2 SVGAGI (reference sequence). The J segment lost 11 bases and the V segment lost 2 bases, leaving 6 bases of the junction unmatched. The length of the CDR3 is 13 residues. CDR3 loop: CASSYGTGKEQYF. In DNA, the CDR3 is TGTGCCAGCAGTTACGGGACAGGGAAGGAGCAGTACTTC.

The chain recombines TRBV3-1 with TRBJ1-2, with a tentative D call TRBD1 (5 bases). CDR1 LGHDT and CDR2 YNNKEL come from the germline V gene (reference sequence). V shed 0 bases and J shed 3 bases, with 14 bases lying between them. This CDR3 is built from 16 residues. CDR3 protein: CASSQEGSGEDYGYTF. CDR3 DNA sequence: TGTGCCAGCAGCCAAGAGGGGTCGGGGGAGGACTATGGCTACACCTTC.

Turning to this clonotype: The junction shows a germline mismatch at one end, possibly a read error. The genes are TRBV3-1 and TRBJ1-1; possibly TRBD1 for D (5 bases). The germline CDR1 and CDR2 sequences are LGHDT and YNNKEL (reference sequence). This CDR3 contains 14 residues. CDR3 protein: CAGSQDRADSEAFF. The CDR3 region has the DNA TGTGCCGGCAGCCAAGATCGGGCAGACAGCGAAGCTTTCTTT.

The chain carries TRBV4-1 and TRBJ2-1; 8 bases agree with TRBD1. Germline values: CDR1 MGHRA, CDR2 YSYEKL. The trim removed 4 bases at V and 9 bases at J, leaving 17 bases unmatched. This CDR3 is 17 amino acids long. The CDR3 region has the DNA TGCGCCAGCAGCCCTCCGACAGGGGATCATCGGCAGGTTGAGCAGTTCTTC. It yields the protein CASSPPTGDHRQVEQFF.

The rearrangement links TRBV28 to TRBJ2-7; D gene ambiguous. The assigned J gene may be wrong: the sequence end matches TRBJ2-5 better. This CDR3 region has 12 residues. Germline-derived CDR1 and CDR2 are MDHEN and SYDVKM. CDR3 nucleotide sequence: TGTGCCACCGAGGACCTAAAAGAGACCCAGTACTTC. Protein product: CATEDLKETQYF.

The chain combines TRBV15 with TRBJ2-7, with D possibly being TRBD1 or TRBD2 (6 bases each). In germline, CDR1 is LNHNV, CDR2 YYDKDF (reference sequence). V was trimmed by 1 base and J by 5 bases, leaving 18 bases between them. The CDR3 consists of 16 residues. The CDR3 coding sequence is TGTGCCACCAGCAGAGTGGTAGGAGGGGGTAACGACGAGCAGTACTTC. It codes for CATSRVVGGGNDEQYF.

This clonotype was detected only a few times. The chain carries TRBV29-1 and TRBJ1-2; 7 nucleotides agree with TRBD1. The germline V gene has CDR1 SQVTM and CDR2 ANQGSEA. The CDR3 is 14 residues long. With 3 bases clipped from V and 3 bases from J, the junction kept 7 bases outside the gene matches. The chain's CDR3 is CSVEEGAWDYGYTF. The CDR3 DNA reads TGCAGCGTTGAGGAGGGGGCGTGGGACTATGGCTACACCTTC.

The genes are TRBV12-3 or TRBV12-4 and TRBJ2-3; 15 positions match TRBD2. The J segment lost 6 bases and the V segment lost 11 bases, leaving 9 bases of the junction unmatched. CDR3 size: 15 residues. Here the CDR3 DNA reads TGTGCCGGCACCCTCGGACTAGCGGGAGGGGATACGCAGTATTTT. The encoded protein is CAGTLGLAGGDTQYF.

This clonotype was observed a handful of times. The chain recombines TRBV29-1 with TRBJ1-2; D not resolved. V was pared by 7 bases and J by 5 bases, with 17 bases between. Germline lookup yields CDR1 SQVTM and CDR2 ANQGSEA. The CDR3 extends over 13 amino acids. This CDR3 reads CSAGRAGVYGYTF. CDR3 in DNA: TGCAGCGCCGGGCGGGCTGGCGTATATGGCTACACCTTC.